This T cell receptor (beta chain) was captured in a study of tumor-infiltrating lymphocytes in primary liver carcinoma (dated by TCRdb to the late 2010s). About the investigation overall: Hepatocellular carcinoma (four) or combined HCC and intrahepatic cholangiocarcinoma (one) was present in the five patients, who were three men and two women aged 30 to 69 years. The five patients had tumors staged T1-T3 N0M0, with maximum diameters ranging from about 4.2 to 10 cm. Each sample produced roughly 3.5 to 8 million productive TCRbeta reads, and read depth showed no significant difference between tissue types. For each liver tumor, the study sampled five regions along with adjacent normal tissue and blood, and applied TCRbeta repertoire sequencing, expression microarrays and whole-exome sequencing. A total of 35 specimens from 5 patients went through TCRbeta repertoire sequencing, namely 25 tumor regions, 5 adjacent noncancerous liver tissues and 5 peripheral blood samples. The 25 or so tumor region samples were profiled with Agilent mRNA microarrays so that TCRbeta repertoire diversity could be related to the local molecular phenotype. Technical replicate repertoires showed high reproducibility, with mean shared-clone rates around 0.91 and correlation coefficients above 0.95. Broader findings and caveats from the paper: Since the samples were bulk and unsorted, there was no way to compare CD4+ and CD8+ T cell repertoires. Only the TCR beta chain was sequenced, which likely underestimates true repertoire diversity because unpaired alpha chains were not captured. Compared with blood, tumors had a significantly larger share of the repertoire taken up by the top 250 clones (p = 0.039). Just about 7.5-24% of top clones turned up in all five regions of a tumor, which suggests spatial heterogeneity among tumor-infiltrating T cells. Pairs of tumor regions showed greater repertoire overlap (mean approximately 35%) than tumor-adjacent pairs (roughly 17%) or tumor-blood pairs (approximately 14%), which is consistent with antigen-driven expansion. The study included only a few patients, and the authors note findings should be validated in a larger study.

Comment on this clonotype: The antigen it binds to is not known. No base quality information exists; no much larger clone differs at one position.

Total RNA and DNA were co-extracted from about 20-30 mg of bulk tissue with the AllPrep DNA/RNA mini kit, without cell sorting. Surgical resection was performed in China between late 2015 and early 2016 on several patients with histopathologically diagnosed primary liver carcinoma. At the time of sampling, the patients were treatment-naive and had chronic HBV infection. Five spatially separated regions were sampled per tumor: superior, inferior, left-lateral and right-lateral poles, plus the tumor centre. Histology showed that every tumor sample contained more than 85% viable tumor cells. Pieces of fresh tumor and adjacent tissue were cut in half, with one half kept in RNAlater at -80 degrees C and the other half sent for histology. Using a constant-region primer and ProtoScript II reverse transcriptase, TCRbeta-specific cDNA was reverse-transcribed from roughly 500 ng total RNA. TCRbeta libraries were built with three nested multiplex PCR rounds, a slightly modified ARM-PCR procedure. Multiplex TRBV1-TRBV30 forward primers and a Cbeta reverse primer were used in the first two PCR rounds, each of which was run for around 10 cycles. Sample barcodes and Illumina adapters were attached in a final 25-cycle PCR using Deep VentR polymerase. Before sequencing, amplicons between 200 and 500 bp were purified from gel using a QIAquick gel extraction kit. TCRbeta amplicons were sequenced on an Illumina HiSeq 2500 with 250-bp paired-end reads. Under the source paper's analysis protocol: Quality trimming of reads was performed with Trimmomatic v0.33, and paired reads were merged with FLASH v1.2.11 so that full CDR3 sequences could be recovered. V, D and J germline segments were assigned to the rearranged TCRbeta sequences using MiGEC v1.2.1b. VDJtools v1.0.0 computed clonotype statistics and Shannon-Wiener diversity indices. To cut down on sampling bias, every analysis after diversity analysis relied on just the 250 most abundant clonotypes from each sample. The public sequencing data were trimmed at Q25 with fastp and processed into clonotypes with MiXCR by TCRdb, which kept only in-frame beta chains. Records with the same CDR3 protein are collapsed into one entry carrying the most frequent genes and DNA. The V and J calls were not made by the authors but by TCRdb's processing. The sample data list roughly 32,000 distinct CDR3 sequences, and 70% to 85% of these were observed just once. In total, the top ten clones hold 16% of the sample.

Measured from the cysteine to the phenylalanine, the CDR3 is 13 residues long. The retained sequence is limited to the CDR3, 39 bases, with the frame set at the first base. Per the germline V gene, MDHEN is the CDR1 and SYDVKM is the CDR2. Trimming at the junction amounts to 8 bases on V and 12 bases on J, and the germline ends lie 20 bases apart. The sequencing input was liver tumor tissue from sampling region 4. The cell subset or site label, as the study defines it: tumor region T4, right-lateral pole. The V and J genes are TRBV28 and TRBJ1-5, with no D gene named confidently. This TCR came from a man in his forties with primary liver carcinoma and hepatitis B virus infection. The nucleotide sequence is TGTGCCAGCGCAACCCTTACCTATTCGCACCAGCATTTT. Its protein product is CASATLTYSHQHF.